These T cell receptor beta chains were read from a single sample in a study of T cells in Graves' hyperthyroidism and ophthalmopathy. From the multiplex PCR reads, TCRdb called clonotypes with MiXCR, one entry per CDR3 protein. The table includes under 400,000 distinct CDR3 sequences, about 25% detected once. Sample: blood. Every receptor here comes from a man aged 45 to 65 with Graves' hyperthyroidism. Both conserved end residues are part of each CDR3. D genes are given only for firm matches. The size of a clone is reported for some rows only, either as once, few or many, or as a class for expanded clones.

abundance: -
v_gene: TRBV3-1
j_gene: TRBJ2-1
d_gene: -
CDR3aa: CASSQDGAYNEQFF
CDR3nt: TGTGCCAGCAGCCAAGATGGGGCCTACAATGAGCAGTTCTTC

abundance: few
v_gene: TRBV9
j_gene: TRBJ2-5
d_gene: TRBD2
CDR3aa: CASSVGGGSGETQYF
CDR3nt: TGTGCCAGCAGCGTAGGGGGCGGGAGCGGCGAGACCCAGTACTTC

abundance: -
v_gene: TRBV27
j_gene: TRBJ1-5
d_gene: -
CDR3aa: CASSIDRYQPQHF
CDR3nt: TGTGCCAGCAGTATAGACAGATATCAGCCCCAGCATTTT

abundance: many
v_gene: TRBV13
j_gene: TRBJ2-5
d_gene: TRBD1
CDR3aa: CASSLMDLTGDRDGETQYF
CDR3nt: TGTGCCAGCAGCCTTATGGATCTGACAGGGGACCGTGACGGGGAGACCCAGTACTTC

abundance: few
v_gene: TRBV6-1
j_gene: TRBJ2-3
d_gene: TRBD2
CDR3aa: CATGLAGTDTQYF
CDR3nt: TGTGCCACGGGACTAGCGGGCACAGATACGCAGTATTTT

abundance: many
v_gene: TRBV12-3/TRBV12-4
j_gene: TRBJ2-5
d_gene: TRBD2
CDR3aa: CASSPAGPQETQYF
CDR3nt: TGTGCCAGCAGTCCAGCGGGACCCCAAGAGACCCAGTACTTC

abundance: -
v_gene: TRBV9
j_gene: TRBJ2-1
d_gene: -
CDR3aa: CASSGGPGRRIEQFF
CDR3nt: TGTGCCAGCAGCGGCGGACCGGGAAGACGAATTGAGCAGTTCTTC

abundance: -
v_gene: TRBV28
j_gene: TRBJ2-1
d_gene: TRBD1
CDR3aa: CASSASGTDRYNEQFF
CDR3nt: TGTGCCAGCAGTGCGTCCGGGACAGATCGGTACAATGAGCAGTTCTTC

abundance: few
v_gene: TRBV7-6
j_gene: TRBJ2-5
d_gene: TRBD2
CDR3aa: CASSLLGGGLAGDRETQYF
CDR3nt: TGTGCCAGCAGCTTATTAGGCGGCGGACTAGCGGGAGATCGGGAGACCCAGTACTTC

abundance: -
v_gene: TRBV18
j_gene: TRBJ2-7
d_gene: -
CDR3aa: CASSPYRSEGYEQYF
CDR3nt: TGTGCCAGCTCACCTTACAGAAGTGAAGGCTACGAGCAGTACTTC

abundance: few
v_gene: TRBV20-1
j_gene: TRBJ2-3
d_gene: -
CDR3aa: CSARDMRRDLIGSTDTQYF
CDR3nt: TGCAGTGCTAGAGATATGAGGCGGGACCTAATAGGGTCCACAGATACGCAGTATTTT